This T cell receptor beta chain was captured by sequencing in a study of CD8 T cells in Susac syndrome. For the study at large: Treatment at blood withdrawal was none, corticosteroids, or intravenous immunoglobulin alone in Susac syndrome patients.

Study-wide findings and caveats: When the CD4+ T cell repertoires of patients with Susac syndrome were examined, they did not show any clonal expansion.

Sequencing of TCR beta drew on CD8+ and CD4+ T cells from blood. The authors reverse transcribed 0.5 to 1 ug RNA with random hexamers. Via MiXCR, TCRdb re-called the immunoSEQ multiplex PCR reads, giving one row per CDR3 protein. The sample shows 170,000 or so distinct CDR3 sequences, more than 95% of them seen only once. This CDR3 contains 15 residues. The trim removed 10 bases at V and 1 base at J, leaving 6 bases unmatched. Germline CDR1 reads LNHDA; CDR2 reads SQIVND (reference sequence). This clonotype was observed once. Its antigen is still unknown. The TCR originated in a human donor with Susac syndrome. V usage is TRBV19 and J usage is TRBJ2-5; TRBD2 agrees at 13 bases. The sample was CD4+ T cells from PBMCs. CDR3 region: CATLGLAGAQETQYF. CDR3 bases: TGTGCCACCCTCGGACTAGCGGGGGCCCAAGAGACCCAGTACTTC.